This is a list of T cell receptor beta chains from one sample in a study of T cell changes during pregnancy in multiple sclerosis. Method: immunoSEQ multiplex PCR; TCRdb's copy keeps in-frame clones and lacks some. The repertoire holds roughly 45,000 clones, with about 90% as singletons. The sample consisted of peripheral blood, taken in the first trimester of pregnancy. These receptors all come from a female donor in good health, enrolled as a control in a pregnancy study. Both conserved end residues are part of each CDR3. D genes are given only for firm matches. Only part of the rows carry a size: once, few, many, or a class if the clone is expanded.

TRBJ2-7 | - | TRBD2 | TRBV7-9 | TGTGCCAGCAGCCACACTAGCGTTGAGCAGTACTTC | CASSHTSVEQYF
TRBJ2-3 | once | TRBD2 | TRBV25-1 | TGTGCCAGCAGTATGGGGCGGGAGGGACTGGCAGATACGCAGTATTTT | CASSMGREGLADTQYF
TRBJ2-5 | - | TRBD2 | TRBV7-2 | TGTGCCAGCAGCCCCGGGGGGACTAGCGGGGGCCCTCGGTACTTC | CASSPGGTSGGPRYF
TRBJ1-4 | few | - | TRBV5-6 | TGTGCCAGCGGAACAGGCGAGGTTAATGAAAAACTGTTTTTT | CASGTGEVNEKLFF
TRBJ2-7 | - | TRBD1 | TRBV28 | TGTGCCAGCAGGTATCCGCGGACAGGGGGATCCTACGAGCAGTACTTC | CASRYPRTGGSYEQYF
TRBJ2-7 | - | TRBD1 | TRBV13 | TGTGCCAGCAGCTTACCGGGACAGGGAAGCGAGCAGTACTTC | CASSLPGQGSEQYF
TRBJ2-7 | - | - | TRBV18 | TGTGCCAGCTCATACTATGAGCGGGGGGACAGGCGGTACTTC | CASSYYERGDRRYF
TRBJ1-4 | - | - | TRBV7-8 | TGTGCCAGCAGCATCCGTCGGGGACTAGGGGAAAAACTGTTTTTT | CASSIRRGLGEKLFF
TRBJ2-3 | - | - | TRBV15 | TGTGCCACCAGCCTGGGGGTAGGGGGGGTGGGCACAGATACGCAGTATTTT | CATSLGVGGVGTDTQYF
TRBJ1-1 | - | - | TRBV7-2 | TGTGCCAGCAGCTTAGCCATGAACACTGAAGCTTTCTTT | CASSLAMNTEAFF
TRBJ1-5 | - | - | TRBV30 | TGTGCCTGGAGTCAGGACGGACATAGCAATCAGCCCCAGCATTTT | CAWSQDGHSNQPQHF
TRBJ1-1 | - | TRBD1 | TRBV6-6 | TGTGCCAGCAGGCCAGGGGGCGGCAGTATGAACACTGAAGCTTTCTTT | CASRPGGGSMNTEAFF
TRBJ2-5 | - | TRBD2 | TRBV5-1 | TGCGCCAGCAGCCTGCGACCTAGCGGGGGCCAAGAGACCCAGTACTTC | CASSLRPSGGQETQYF
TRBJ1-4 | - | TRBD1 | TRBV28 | TGTGCCAGCAGTAAACAGGGGCCTGATGAAAAACTGTTTTTT | CASSKQGPDEKLFF
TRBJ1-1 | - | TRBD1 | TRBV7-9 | TGTGCCAGCAGCCTTGACAGGGGGAGCACTGAAGCTTTCTTT | CASSLDRGSTEAFF
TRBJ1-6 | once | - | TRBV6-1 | TGTGCCAGCACCGTATCTGATAATTCACCCCTCCACTTT | CASTVSDNSPLHF
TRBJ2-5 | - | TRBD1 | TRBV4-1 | TGCGCCAGCAGCCAAGATGGGACAGTGAAAGAGACCCAGTACTTC | CASSQDGTVKETQYF
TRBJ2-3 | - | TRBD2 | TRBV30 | TGTGCCAGCAAGCGGGGGGCCTTCACAGATACGCAGTATTTT | CASKRGAFTDTQYF
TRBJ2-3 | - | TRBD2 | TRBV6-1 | TGTGCCAGCAGTGAAGCCCCACTAGCGGCTAGCACAGATACGCAGTATTTT | CASSEAPLAASTDTQYF
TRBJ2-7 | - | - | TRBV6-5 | TGTGCCAGCAGTCGAACAGACACCGTTTCCTACGAGCAGTACTTC | CASSRTDTVSYEQYF
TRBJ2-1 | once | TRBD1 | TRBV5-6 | TGTGCCAGCAGCCCAAGGCGAGTGACAGGGAGCTCCTACAATGAGCAGTTCTTC | CASSPRRVTGSSYNEQFF
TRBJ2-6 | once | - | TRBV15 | TGTGCCACCAGCGGACCGGGACATAGATACTCTGGGGCCAACGTCCTGACTTTC | CATSGPGHRYSGANVLTF
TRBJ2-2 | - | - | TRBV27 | TGTGCCACCAAAGGGGCCCTCTCAAACACCGGGGAGCTGTTTTTT | CATKGALSNTGELFF
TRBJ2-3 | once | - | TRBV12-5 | TGTGCTAGTGGCCACGCCAGGGACAACACAGATACGCAGTATTTT | CASGHARDNTDTQYF
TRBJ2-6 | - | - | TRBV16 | TGTGCCAGCAGCCAATTCAGGGGCAACTCTGGGGCCAACGTCCTGACTTTC | CASSQFRGNSGANVLTF
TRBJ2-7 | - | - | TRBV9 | TGTGCCAGCAGCGTAGGGGTTAGCGCCTACGAGCAGTACTTC | CASSVGVSAYEQYF
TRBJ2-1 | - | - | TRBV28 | TGTGCCAGCAGTTCTACAGACCTCGAGCAGTTCTTC | CASSSTDLEQFF
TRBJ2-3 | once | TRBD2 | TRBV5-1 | TGCGCCAGCAGCGTTAGCGGGCTCCGCACAGATACGCAGTATTTT | CASSVSGLRTDTQYF
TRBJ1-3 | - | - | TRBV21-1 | TGTGCCGCGAGAACCGGGACACCGGGAAACACCATATATTTT | CAARTGTPGNTIYF
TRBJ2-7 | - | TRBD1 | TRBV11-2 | TGTGCCAGCAGCTTAGCTCCGGGACAGGGGGCGAACGAGCAGTACTTC | CASSLAPGQGANEQYF
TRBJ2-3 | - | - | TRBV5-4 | TGTGCCAGCAGCTTGTCGGTTCCCGATACGCAGTATTTT | CASSLSVPDTQYF
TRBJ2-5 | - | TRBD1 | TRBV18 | TGTGCCAGCTCACCTCCCGGGACAGCCCAAGAGACCCAGTACTTC | CASSPPGTAQETQYF
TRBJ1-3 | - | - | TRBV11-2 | TGTGCCAGCAGCTCCGGGTCTTCTGGAAACACCATATATTTT | CASSSGSSGNTIYF
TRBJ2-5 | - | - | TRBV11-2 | TGTGCCAGCAGCTCCTCCTCAGGGTTGGAGACCCAGTACTTC | CASSSSSGLETQYF
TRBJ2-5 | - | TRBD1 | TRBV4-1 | TGCGCCAGCAGCCAAGGGGACAGGGGGTACCAAGAGACCCAGTACTTC | CASSQGDRGYQETQYF
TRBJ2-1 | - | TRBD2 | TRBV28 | TGTGCCAGCAGTTCACTAGCGGGGCTTTCCTACAATGAGCAGTTCTTC | CASSSLAGLSYNEQFF
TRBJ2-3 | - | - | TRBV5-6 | TGTGCCAGCAGCTTCGGGAGTGGAGATACGCAGTATTTT | CASSFGSGDTQYF
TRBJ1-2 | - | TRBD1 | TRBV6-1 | TGTGCCAGCAGTGAACAGACAGGGGCGGCCTATGGCTACACCTTC | CASSEQTGAAYGYTF
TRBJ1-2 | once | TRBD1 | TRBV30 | TGTGCTTACACCCCCGGACAGGGTAACTATGGCTACACCTTC | CAYTPGQGNYGYTF
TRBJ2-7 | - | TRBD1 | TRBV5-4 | TGTGCCAGCAGCTTATGGGACAGGGACCACGAGCAGTACTTC | CASSLWDRDHEQYF
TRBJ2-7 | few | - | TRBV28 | TGTGCCAGCAGTCCGGTTACCTACGAGCAGTACTTC | CASSPVTYEQYF
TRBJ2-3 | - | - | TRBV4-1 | TGCGCCAGCAGCCAAGAGATTGCAGTCACAGATACGCAGTATTTT | CASSQEIAVTDTQYF
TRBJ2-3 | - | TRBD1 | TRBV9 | TGTGCCAGCAGCCTCCAACAGGGGATTTTAGATACGCAGTATTTT | CASSLQQGILDTQYF
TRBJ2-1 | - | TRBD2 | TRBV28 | TGTGCCAGCAGTCCCCTAAGCGGGAGAATATCATACAATGAGCAGTTCTTC | CASSPLSGRISYNEQFF
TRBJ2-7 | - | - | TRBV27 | TGTGCCAGCAGTCCGACGTGGGCCCACGAGCAGTACTTC | CASSPTWAHEQYF